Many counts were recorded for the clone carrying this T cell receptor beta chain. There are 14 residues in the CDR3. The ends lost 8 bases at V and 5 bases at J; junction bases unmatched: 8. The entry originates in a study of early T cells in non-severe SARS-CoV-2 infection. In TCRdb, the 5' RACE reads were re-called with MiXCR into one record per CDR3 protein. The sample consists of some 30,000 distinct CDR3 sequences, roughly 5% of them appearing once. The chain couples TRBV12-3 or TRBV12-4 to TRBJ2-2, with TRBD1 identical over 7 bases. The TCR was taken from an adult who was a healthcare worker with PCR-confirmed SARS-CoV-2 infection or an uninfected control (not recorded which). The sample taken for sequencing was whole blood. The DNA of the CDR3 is TGTGCCAGCCGACAGGGCTCATGGACCGGGGAGCTGTTTTTT. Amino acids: CASRQGSWTGELFF.